This record looks at one T cell receptor (beta chain) sequence and its context. This PCR relied on a set of 60 Vbeta primers and 13 Jbeta primers. The data were produced by immunoSEQ multiplex PCR, yet TCRdb's version contains in-frame clones alone and is incomplete. The sample contains 150,000 to 200,000 clones, around three quarters of which appear only once. These data are taken from a study of cytomegalovirus exposure and HLA in healthy donors. The V and J ends lost 4 bases and 1 base respectively, with 12 bases between them. The CDR3 length is 14 residues. Germline-derived CDR1 and CDR2 are SGHRS and YFSETQ.

The rearrangement joins TRBV5-1 to TRBJ2-7, with a weak D call TRBD2 (6 bases). The receptor comes from a woman aged 40-49 years in good health and CMV-seronegative. The specimen sequenced was PBMCs. The chain's CDR3 is CASSRDSTSYEQYF. CDR3 DNA sequence: TGCGCCAGCAGCCGGGACTCAACGTCCTACGAGCAGTACTTC.